This T cell receptor beta chain was sequenced during a study of T-cell reconstitution after alpha-beta-depleted transplantation in children. At least ten counts were recorded for this clonotype. Its antigen remains unknown. The CDR3 totals 16 residues. J lost 5 bases, V lost 6 bases, and 15 bases had no gene match. CDR1 is SGHRS, CDR2 YFSETQ, per germline. Regarding the study as a whole: Surviving recipient T cells and thymic progenitors produced the high day-60 TCRbeta diversity seen in some patients. Approximately two months post-transplant, alpha-beta T cells reportedly originated from several hundred expanded graft clones.

Researchers prepared the TCRbeta library using unique molecular identifiers, the study reports. TCRdb redid the calling of the PCR reads with MiXCR, one entry per CDR3 protein. The repertoire holds roughly 110,000 distinct CDR3 sequences, about a tenth seen once, with 30% to 35% in the top ten. V is TRBV5-1 and J is TRBJ2-7, with TRBD2 matching over 9 bases. This specimen consisted of PBMCs, obtained before TCRalphabeta/CD19-depleted stem cell transplant. The clonotype comes from a boy between 2 and 10 years old with acute lymphoblastic leukemia, due to receive a stem cell transplant. CDR3 loop: CASTRALAGLGNEQYF. CDR3 nucleotide sequence: TGCGCCAGCACTCGAGCTCTAGCGGGATTGGGGAACGAGCAGTACTTC.